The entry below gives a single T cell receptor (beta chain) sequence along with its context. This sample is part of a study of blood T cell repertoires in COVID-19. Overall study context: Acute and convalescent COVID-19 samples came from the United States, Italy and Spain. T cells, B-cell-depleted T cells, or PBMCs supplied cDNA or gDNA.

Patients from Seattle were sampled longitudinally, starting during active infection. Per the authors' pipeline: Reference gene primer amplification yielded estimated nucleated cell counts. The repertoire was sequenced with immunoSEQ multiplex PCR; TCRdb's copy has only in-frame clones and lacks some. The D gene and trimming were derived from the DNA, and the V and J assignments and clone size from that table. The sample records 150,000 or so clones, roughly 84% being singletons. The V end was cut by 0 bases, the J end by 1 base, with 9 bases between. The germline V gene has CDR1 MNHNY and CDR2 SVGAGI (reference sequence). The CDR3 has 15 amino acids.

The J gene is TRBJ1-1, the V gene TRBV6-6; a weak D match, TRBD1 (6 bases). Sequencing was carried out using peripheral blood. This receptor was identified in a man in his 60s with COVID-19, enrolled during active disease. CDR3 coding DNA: TGTGCCAGCAGTTACTCCGGGACAAAGAACACTGAAGCTTTCTTT. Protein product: CASSYSGTKNTEAFF.